The next 10 T cell receptor beta chains were all read from a single sample in a study of shared clonotypes between healthy human individuals. Generated by immunoSEQ multiplex PCR, the TCRdb table keeps only in-frame clones and is missing some. The table has about 520,000 clones, 70% to 80% seen once; the top ten hold 12%. Sequenced material: PBMCs. The receptor source for this set is a woman aged 40 to 50 in good health. Some clones in this sample may be carry-over from other donors' samples.

This chain links TRBV5-1 with TRBJ2-5; TRBD1 might be the D (7 bases). Trimming removed 0 bases at V and 5 bases at J, with 14 bases between. The CDR3 has 15 amino acids. CDR1 and CDR2 from the germline V gene are SGHRS and YFSETQ. CDR3 sequence: CASSLGTAGGETQYF. CDR3 nucleotide sequence: TGCGCCAGCAGCTTGGGTACGGCAGGGGGGGAGACCCAGTACTTC.

The gene calls are TRBV5-1 and TRBJ2-3; weak D call: TRBD2 (6 bases). V dropped 4 bases and J dropped 3 bases, with 15 bases sitting between them. Per the germline V gene, CDR1 is SGHRS and CDR2 is YFSETQ. The CDR3 loop spans 15 amino acids. CDR3 residues: CASSGRGDSTDTQYF. CDR3 in DNA: TGCGCCAGCAGCGGACGCGGGGACTCAACAGATACGCAGTATTTT.

This sequence joins TRBV5-1 and TRBJ2-5; 7 bases map to TRBD1. Trimming took 4 bases from V and 5 from J; bases not matched to a gene: 11. The CDR3 is 15 residues long. The germline V gene encodes CDR1 SGHRS and CDR2 YFSETQ. The CDR3 loop is CASSRKTGLGETQYF. The CDR3 DNA is TGCGCCAGCAGCCGAAAGACAGGGCTGGGGGAGACCCAGTACTTC.

The chain joins TRBV4-1 to TRBJ2-5; possibly TRBD1 or TRBD2 for D (5 bases each). Looked up from germline, CDR1 is MGHRA and CDR2 is YSYEKL. The CDR3 covers 14 residues. Trimming took 6 bases from V and 2 from J, leaving 13 bases between them. This CDR3 reads CASRKPGRQETQYF. The CDR3, as DNA: TGCGCCAGCAGAAAGCCGGGACGACAAGAGACCCAGTACTTC.

The CDR3 region is CASSLGRSGAFF. The CDR3 DNA reads TGTGCCAGCAGCTTAGGCAGGTCCGGAGCTTTCTTT. The rearrangement joins TRBV7-8 to TRBJ1-1; D gene uncertain. Germline V lookup: CDR1 SGHVS, CDR2 FQNEAQ. The CDR3 spans 12 residues. V was clipped by 1 base and J by 10 bases, with 10 bases between them.

The chain uses TRBV25-1 and TRBJ1-1, with 7 bases fitting TRBD1. The CDR3 consists of 13 residues. The germline CDR1 and CDR2 sequences are MGHDK and SYGVNS. The ends lost 7 bases at V and 0 bases at J; junction bases unmatched: 2. This CDR3 reads CASIGQVNTEAFF. CDR3 nucleotide sequence: TGTGCCAGCATCGGACAGGTGAACACTGAAGCTTTCTTT.

This chain links TRBV11-2 with TRBJ2-5; no definite D call. The end of the DNA aligns better with TRBJ2-7, so the J call may be wrong. CDR1 and CDR2 from the germline V gene are SGHAT and FQNNGV. This CDR3 spans 12 amino acids. CDR3 nucleotides: TGTGCCAGCCGCGGCAGGCGGATCGAGCAGTACTTC. This gives the protein CASRGRRIEQYF.

This clone was counted a few times. This chain connects TRBV11-2 to TRBJ2-1, with a tentative D call TRBD2 (5 bases). V lost 0 bases and J 9 bases, leaving 15 bases between the germline ends. The CDR3 covers 15 residues. Germline V lookup: CDR1 SGHAT, CDR2 FQNNGV. The CDR3 nucleotides read TGTGCCAGCAGCTTAGATCGGTTCGGGGTGACTGAGCAGTTCTTC. Residues: CASSLDRFGVTEQFF.

The chain is built from TRBV11-2 and TRBJ2-4; 9 positions agree with TRBD1. The CDR3 length is 17 residues. J was trimmed by 7 bases and V by 1 base; bases with no gene match: 11. The V gene's germline CDR1 is SGHAT and CDR2 FQNNGV. DNA for the CDR3: TGTGCCAGCAGCTTAGCTTCCCCGGGACAGGGAGAGAACATTCAGTACTTC. Its translation is CASSLASPGQGENIQYF.

This chain links TRBV27 with TRBJ2-4, with TRBD2 matching 9 bases. Germline V gives CDR1 MNHEY, CDR2 SMNVEV (reference sequence). V lost 1 base to trimming and J lost 2 bases; unmatched junction nucleotides: 6. The CDR3 is 17 amino acids. CDR3 amino acids: CASSLYGGRASKNIQYF. CDR3 DNA: TGTGCCAGCAGTTTATATGGCGGGAGGGCCTCCAAAAACATTCAGTACTTC.